This T cell receptor (beta chain) derives from a study of blood T cell repertoires in COVID-19. About the study: COVID-19 samples from acute and convalescent phases originated in the United States, Italy and Spain.

Germline assignment: CDR1 KGHSH and CDR2 LQKENI. The CDR3 is 13 amino acids. Trimming removed 3 bases at V and 6 bases at J, with 9 bases between. Here immunoSEQ multiplex PCR was the method, and the copy in TCRdb shows in-frame clones only, minus some. This table has about 140,000 clones, approximately 81% appearing once. Input material: PBMCs or T cells enriched from blood (not recorded which). This TCR derives from a man aged 35 to 55 with acute COVID-19. The V gene is TRBV18, the J gene TRBJ2-1; D perhaps matches TRBD1 (6 bases). The CDR3, as DNA: TGTGCCAGCTCACCGTCCAGGGGCAATGAGCAGTTCTTC. Encoded protein: CASSPSRGNEQFF.